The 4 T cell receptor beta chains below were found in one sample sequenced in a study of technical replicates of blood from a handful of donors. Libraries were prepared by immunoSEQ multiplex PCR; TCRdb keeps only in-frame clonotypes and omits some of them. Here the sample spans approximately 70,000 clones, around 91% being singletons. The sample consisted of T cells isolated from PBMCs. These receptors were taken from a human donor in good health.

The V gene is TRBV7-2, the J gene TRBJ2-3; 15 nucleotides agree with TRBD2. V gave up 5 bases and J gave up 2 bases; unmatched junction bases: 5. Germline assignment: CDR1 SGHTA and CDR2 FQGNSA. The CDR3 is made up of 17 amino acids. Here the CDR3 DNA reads TGTGCCAGCAGCCAGGGACTAGCGGGAGGCCCCACAGATACGCAGTATTTT. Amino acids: CASSQGLAGGPTDTQYF. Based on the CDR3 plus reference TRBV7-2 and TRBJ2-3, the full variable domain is GAGVSQSPSNKVTEKGKDVELRCDPISGHTALYWYRQSLGQGLEFLIYFQGNSAPDKSGLPSDRFSAERTGGSVSTLTIQRTQQEDSAVYLCASSQGLAGGPTDTQYFGPGTRLTVL.

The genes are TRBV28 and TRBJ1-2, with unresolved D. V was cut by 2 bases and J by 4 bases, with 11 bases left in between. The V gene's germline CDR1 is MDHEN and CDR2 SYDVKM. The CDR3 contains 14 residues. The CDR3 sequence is CASSLNVGFYGYTF. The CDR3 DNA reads TGTGCCAGCAGTTTAAATGTCGGGTTCTATGGCTACACCTTC.

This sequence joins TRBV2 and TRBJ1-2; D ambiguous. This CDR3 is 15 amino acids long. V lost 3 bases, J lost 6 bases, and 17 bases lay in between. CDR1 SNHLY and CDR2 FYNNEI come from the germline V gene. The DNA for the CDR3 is TGTGCCAGCAGTGACCTGTCGCGACAAGTGGATGGCTACACCTTC. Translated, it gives CASSDLSRQVDGYTF. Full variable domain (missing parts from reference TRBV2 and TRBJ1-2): EPEVTQTPSHQVTQMGQEVILRCVPISNHLYFYWYRQILGQKVEFLVSFYNNEISEKSEIFDDQFSVERPDGSNFTLKIRSTKLEDSAMYFCASSDLSRQVDGYTFGSGTRLTVV.

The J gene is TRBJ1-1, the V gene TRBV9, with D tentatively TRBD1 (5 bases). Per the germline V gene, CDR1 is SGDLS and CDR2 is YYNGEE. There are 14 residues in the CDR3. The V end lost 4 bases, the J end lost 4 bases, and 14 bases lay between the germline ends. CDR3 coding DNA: TGTGCCAGCAGCCCCTCGGGGGTTGGCACTGAAGCTTTCTTT. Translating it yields CASSPSGVGTEAFF.